The clone carrying this TCR beta chain showed up just a few times. A single record per CDR3 protein comes from TCRdb applying MiXCR to the 5' RACE reads. The table shows roughly 410,000 distinct CDR3 sequences, with approximately 24% occurring only once. The data were obtained in a study of T-cell memory formation after mild COVID-19. The source is an adult woman who had mild COVID-19 (a few samples of this study predate the infection). Cell type and time point are not known. The source material was PBMCs or a T cell subset sorted from them (not recorded which).

CDR3 residues: CSARDSGGRTEAFF. For the CDR3, the DNA is TGCAGTGCTAGAGATTCAGGTGGGAGGACTGAAGCTTTCTTT. V and J are TRBV20-1 and TRBJ1-1, with D unresolved. Germline CDR1 DFQATT, CDR2 SNEGSKA (reference sequence). Trimming removed 0 bases at V and 5 bases at J, with 13 bases between. The CDR3 is 14 amino acids.